This entry describes one TCR beta chain. The data originate from a study of human T cells and chemical hapten exposure. The CDR3 extends over 14 amino acids. V lost 2 bases, J lost 2 bases, and 8 bases lay in between. Germline CDR1 and CDR2: SEHNR and FQNEAQ (reference sequence). The time point: patch test 2, 6 weeks after DPC sensitization. Treatment meaning: therapeutic diphenylcyclopropenone sensitization with weekly scalp DPC. TCRdb recomputed calls from the RACE reads with MiXCR, one row per CDR3 protein. The top ten clones hold 1.5% to 2% of a sample with about 85,000 distinct CDR3 sequences, roughly 10% of them seen once.

The chain recombines TRBV7-9 with TRBJ2-3; D not certain. Material: whole blood, obtained in connection with sensitization to the hapten diphenylcyclopropenone (DPC). The TCR sequence derives from a young man with alopecia areata. Some clones in this sample may be carry-over from other donors' samples. The CDR3 sequence is CASSLMGYTDTQYF. CDR3 nucleotides: TGTGCCAGCAGCTTAATGGGCTACACAGATACGCAGTATTTT.